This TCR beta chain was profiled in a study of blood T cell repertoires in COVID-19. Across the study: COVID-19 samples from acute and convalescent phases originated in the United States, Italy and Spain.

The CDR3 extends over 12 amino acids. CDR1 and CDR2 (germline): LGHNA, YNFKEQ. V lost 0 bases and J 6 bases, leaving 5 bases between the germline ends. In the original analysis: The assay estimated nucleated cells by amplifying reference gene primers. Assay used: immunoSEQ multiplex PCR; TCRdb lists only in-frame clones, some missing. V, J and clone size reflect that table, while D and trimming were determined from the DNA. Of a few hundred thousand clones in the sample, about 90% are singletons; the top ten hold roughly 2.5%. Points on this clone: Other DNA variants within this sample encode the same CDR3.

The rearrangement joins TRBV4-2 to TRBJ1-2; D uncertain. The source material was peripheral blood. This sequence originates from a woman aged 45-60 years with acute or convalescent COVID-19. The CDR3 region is CASSQDLDGYTF. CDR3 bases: TGTGCCAGCAGCCAAGATCTAGATGGCTACACCTTC.